A selection of T cell receptor beta chains follows, all from one sample in a study of CD8 T cells in Susac syndrome. A single record per CDR3 protein comes from TCRdb applying MiXCR to the immunoSEQ multiplex PCR reads. The repertoire holds roughly 200,000 distinct CDR3 sequences, with about 91% as singletons. Input material: CD4+ T cells from PBMCs. The receptors shown here come from a human donor with Susac syndrome. Each CDR3 is given with its conserved first and last residue. The D gene is left open where the match is weak. Not all rows give a size; the values are once, few, many and, for expanded clones, a class.

TRBJ2-5 | TRBD2 | once | TRBV28 | CASSPPSGTFGETQYF | TGTGCCAGCAGCCCCCCTAGCGGGACCTTTGGCGAGACCCAGTACTTC
TRBJ2-1 | NA | NA | TRBV9 | CASSVLGGPSYNEQFF | TGTGCCAGCAGCGTATTGGGAGGCCCCTCCTACAATGAGCAGTTCTTC
TRBJ2-5 | TRBD2 | NA | TRBV28 | CASSLRGLAGARGETQYF | TGTGCCAGCAGTTTAAGAGGACTAGCGGGAGCGAGGGGAGAGACCCAGTACTTC
TRBJ2-1 | TRBD2 | NA | TRBV28 | CASSPTPSGGYNEQFF | TGTGCCAGCAGTCCCACGCCCAGCGGGGGTTACAATGAGCAGTTCTTC
TRBJ1-2 | NA | NA | TRBV5-1 | CASSTTENYGYTF | TGCGCCAGCAGCACGACGGAAAACTATGGCTACACCTTC
TRBJ1-5 | NA | once | TRBV6-2/TRBV6-3 | CASSYGQNSNQPQHF | TGTGCCAGCAGTTATGGCCAGAATAGCAATCAGCCCCAGCATTTT
TRBJ2-6 | NA | NA | TRBV20-1 | CSASGANVLTF | TGCAGTGCTTCCGGGGCCAACGTCCTGACTTTC
TRBJ1-1 | NA | NA | TRBV9 | CASSAATVNTEAFF | TGTGCCAGCAGCGCAGCTACAGTGAACACTGAAGCTTTCTTT
TRBJ2-1 | TRBD2 | NA | TRBV6-4 | CASSELGLAGVHEQFF | TGTGCCAGCAGTGAGTTGGGACTAGCGGGAGTGCATGAGCAGTTCTTC
TRBJ1-1 | NA | once | TRBV10-3 | CAISESSQGLTEAFF | TGTGCCATCAGTGAGTCGAGCCAGGGATTAACTGAAGCTTTCTTT
TRBJ1-5 | NA | NA | TRBV7-9 | CASSLETGSNQPQHF | TGTGCCAGCAGCTTAGAAACAGGGAGCAATCAGCCCCAGCATTTT
TRBJ1-5 | NA | NA | TRBV9 | CASSVDGGQPQHF | TGTGCCAGCAGCGTAGACGGCGGTCAGCCCCAGCATTTT
TRBJ1-4 | NA | NA | TRBV9 | CASSNGQSLNEKLFF | TGTGCCAGCAGCAACGGACAGTCTCTTAATGAAAAACTGTTTTTT
TRBJ1-5 | NA | NA | TRBV20-1 | CSARDQGRIHQPQHF | TGCAGTGCTAGAGATCAAGGCAGGATTCATCAGCCCCAGCATTTT
TRBJ2-7 | TRBD2 | NA | TRBV10-3 | CAISLSGNFGSYEQYF | TGTGCCATCAGCCTTAGCGGGAATTTCGGCTCCTACGAGCAGTACTTC
TRBJ2-7 | TRBD1 | NA | TRBV6-1 | CASSVGTDPYEQYF | TGTGCCAGCAGCGTCGGGACAGATCCCTACGAGCAGTACTTC
TRBJ1-1 | TRBD1 | once | TRBV11-2 | CASSIRDSGTEAFF | TGTGCCAGCAGCATCCGGGACAGTGGTACTGAAGCTTTCTTT
TRBJ2-5 | NA | once | TRBV10-1 | CASRPTRYQETQYF | TGCGCCAGCAGACCTACTCGGTACCAAGAGACCCAGTACTTC
TRBJ2-1 | TRBD2 | NA | TRBV3-1 | CASSQDGLADPRSYNEQFF | TGTGCCAGCAGCCAAGATGGCCTAGCGGACCCAAGGTCCTACAATGAGCAGTTCTTC
TRBJ2-7 | TRBD1 | NA | TRBV5-5 | CASSSHGDSSYEQYF | TGTGCCAGCAGCTCGCATGGGGACAGTTCATACGAGCAGTACTTC
TRBJ1-2 | NA | NA | TRBV6-5 | CASRRPGQSGGYTF | TGTGCCAGCCGACGGCCCGGACAGTCCGGTGGCTACACCTTC
TRBJ2-3 | TRBD2 | few | TRBV7-3 | CASSLSPVAGRTDTQYF | TGTGCCAGCAGCTTAAGTCCTGTAGCGGGTCGCACAGATACGCAGTATTTT
TRBJ2-1 | NA | NA | TRBV20-1 | CSAPAESSYNEQFF | TGCAGTGCCCCAGCGGAGAGCTCCTACAATGAGCAGTTCTTC
TRBJ1-5 | TRBD1 | NA | TRBV28 | CARSSGQGWPQHF | TGTGCCAGAAGTTCGGGACAGGGTTGGCCCCAGCATTTT
TRBJ2-1 | TRBD2 | NA | TRBV28 | CASSATSGRSYNEQFF | TGTGCCAGCAGTGCTACTAGCGGACGCTCCTACAATGAGCAGTTCTTC
TRBJ2-1 | TRBD2 | NA | TRBV19 | CASSPLAGVGYNEQFF | TGTGCCAGTAGTCCTCTAGCGGGAGTCGGCTACAATGAGCAGTTCTTC
TRBJ2-7 | NA | NA | TRBV20-1 | CSAPRISYEQYF | TGCAGTGCGCCACGGATCTCCTACGAGCAGTACTTC
TRBJ2-6 | TRBD1 | NA | TRBV12-3/TRBV12-4 | CASRGDRNSGANVLTF | TGTGCCAGCAGAGGGGACAGGAACTCTGGGGCCAACGTCCTGACTTTC
TRBJ2-7 | NA | NA | TRBV11-2 | CASSLAGLDYEQYF | TGTGCCAGCAGCTTAGCAGGATTAGACTACGAGCAGTACTTC
TRBJ2-3 | TRBD2 | NA | TRBV28 | CASVEREGRTDTQYF | TGTGCCAGCGTGGAGAGGGAGGGCCGGACAGATACGCAGTATTTT
TRBJ2-7 | NA | NA | TRBV20-1 | CSARDRRRAYEQYF | TGCAGTGCTAGAGATCGTAGGCGCGCGTACGAGCAGTACTTC
TRBJ1-6 | NA | few | TRBV5-1 | CASSHDGDGGSPLHF | TGCGCCAGCAGCCACGACGGAGATGGCGGTTCACCCCTCCACTTT
TRBJ2-1 | NA | NA | TRBV9 | CASSVGGTEGNEQFF | TGTGCCAGCAGCGTAGGTGGGACGGAGGGAAATGAGCAGTTCTTC
TRBJ1-1 | NA | NA | TRBV9 | CASSVQTENTEAFF | TGTGCCAGCAGCGTTCAGACAGAGAACACTGAAGCTTTCTTT
TRBJ2-3 | NA | NA | TRBV20-1 | CSVSSTDTQYF | TGCAGTGTGTCTAGCACAGATACGCAGTATTTT
TRBJ2-3 | NA | NA | TRBV11-2 | CASSLVSGGPTDTQYF | TGTGCCAGCAGCTTAGTTTCAGGGGGGCCCACAGATACGCAGTATTTT
TRBJ2-4 | NA | NA | TRBV10-3 | CAISKEGAKNIQYF | TGTGCCATCAGTAAAGAAGGGGCCAAAAACATTCAGTACTTC
TRBJ2-7 | TRBD2 | NA | TRBV19 | CASSGASGGIPYEQYF | TGTGCCAGTAGTGGCGCTAGCGGGGGGATACCCTACGAGCAGTACTTC
TRBJ2-2 | NA | NA | TRBV24-1 | CATSDRRGSGELFF | TGTGCCACCAGTGATCGGCGGGGTTCCGGGGAGCTGTTTTTT
TRBJ2-7 | TRBD1 | NA | TRBV28 | CASRGPGTGTYEQYF | TGTGCCAGCAGGGGACCCGGGACAGGGACCTACGAGCAGTACTTC
TRBJ1-5 | NA | NA | TRBV20-1 | CSAFSGGHQPQHF | TGCAGTGCTTTTTCCGGGGGTCACCAGCCCCAGCATTTT
TRBJ2-5 | NA | NA | TRBV28 | CASSLWSEETQYF | TGTGCCAGCAGTTTATGGTCCGAAGAGACCCAGTACTTC
TRBJ1-1 | NA | NA | TRBV12-3/TRBV12-4 | CASSFIGMNTEAFF | TGTGCCAGCAGTTTTATCGGCATGAACACTGAAGCTTTCTTT
TRBJ2-7 | NA | NA | TRBV7-9 | CASSLAHLRGRTYEQYF | TGTGCCAGCAGCTTAGCCCATCTTCGAGGGAGGACCTACGAGCAGTACTTC
TRBJ2-5 | TRBD2 | NA | TRBV5-1 | CASSTQTSGPGETQYF | TGCGCCAGCAGCACACAGACTAGCGGGCCAGGGGAGACCCAGTACTTC
TRBJ2-7 | NA | NA | TRBV9 | CASRAGTNLLVFIYEQYF | TGTGCCAGCAGGGCAGGAACCAACTTACTAGTTTTCATCTACGAGCAGTACTTC
TRBJ2-1 | NA | NA | TRBV5-1 | CASSLGTQNEQFF | TGCGCCAGCAGCTTGGGGACACAAAATGAGCAGTTCTTC
TRBJ2-3 | NA | few | TRBV30 | CAWTDALLDTQYF | TGTGCCTGGACGGACGCTTTGCTGGATACGCAGTATTTT
TRBJ2-5 | NA | NA | TRBV5-1 | CASSKDRGPQETQYF | TGCGCCAGCAGCAAGGACCGGGGCCCTCAAGAGACCCAGTACTTC
TRBJ1-2 | NA | NA | TRBV6-5 | CASRVQEIYGYTF | TGTGCCAGCAGGGTTCAGGAGATATATGGCTACACCTTC
TRBJ2-4 | TRBD1 | NA | TRBV5-6 | CASSTRTGTKNIQYF | TGTGCCAGCAGCACCCGGACAGGGACCAAAAACATTCAGTACTTC